Listed below are T cell receptor beta chains from one sample, sequenced in a study of blood T cells in healthy people across ages. MiXCR was run by TCRdb on the 5' RACE reads, yielding one entry per CDR3 protein. The table records 550,000 to 650,000 distinct CDR3 sequences, 25% to 35% of them present only once. The same specimen was also included in a second study, on T cells of mothers and their children.

The source material was blood. These receptors originate from a boy younger than 10 in good health. The CDR3 runs from the conserved cysteine through the conserved F or W. D genes are given only for firm matches. Not all rows give a size; the values are once, few, many and, for expanded clones, a class.

V gene,D gene,J gene,clone size,CDR3 protein,CDR3 DNA
TRBV6-5,.,TRBJ1-2,.,CASSYSVSANYGYTF,TGTGCCAGCAGTTACTCGGTGTCAGCTAACTATGGCTACACCTTC
TRBV6-1,.,TRBJ1-2,.,CASSRVLNYGYTF,TGTGCCAGCAGTAGGGTATTAAACTATGGCTACACCTTC
TRBV3-1,TRBD2,TRBJ2-1,.,CASSRSSGGARSYNEQFF,TGTGCCAGCAGCCGGTCTAGCGGGGGGGCCCGGTCCTACAATGAGCAGTTCTTC
TRBV20-1,TRBD2,TRBJ2-1,.,CSARGLGKYNEQFF,TGCAGTGCTAGGGGACTAGGGAAATATAATGAGCAGTTCTTC
TRBV6-5,TRBD1,TRBJ1-4,many,CASRQGREKLFF,TGTGCCAGTAGACAGGGGAGGGAAAAACTGTTTTTT
TRBV9,.,TRBJ1-3,.,CASSSPPGGHGNTIYF,TGTGCCAGCAGCTCCCCCCCGGGGGGGCATGGAAACACCATATATTTT
TRBV30,.,TRBJ1-2,.,CAWSVGGGGYTF,TGTGCCTGGAGTGTAGGGGGAGGGGGCTACACCTTC
TRBV29-1,.,TRBJ1-5,.,CSVLLGTRNQPQHF,TGCAGCGTTTTGTTAGGGACAAGAAATCAGCCCCAGCATTTT
TRBV20-1,.,TRBJ2-7,.,CSARILGLTYEQYF,TGCAGTGCTAGAATCTTGGGGCTGACCTACGAGCAGTACTTC
TRBV20-1,TRBD2,TRBJ2-2,few,CSARDRGTSFTGELFF,TGCAGTGCTAGAGATCGGGGGACTAGTTTCACCGGGGAGCTGTTTTTT